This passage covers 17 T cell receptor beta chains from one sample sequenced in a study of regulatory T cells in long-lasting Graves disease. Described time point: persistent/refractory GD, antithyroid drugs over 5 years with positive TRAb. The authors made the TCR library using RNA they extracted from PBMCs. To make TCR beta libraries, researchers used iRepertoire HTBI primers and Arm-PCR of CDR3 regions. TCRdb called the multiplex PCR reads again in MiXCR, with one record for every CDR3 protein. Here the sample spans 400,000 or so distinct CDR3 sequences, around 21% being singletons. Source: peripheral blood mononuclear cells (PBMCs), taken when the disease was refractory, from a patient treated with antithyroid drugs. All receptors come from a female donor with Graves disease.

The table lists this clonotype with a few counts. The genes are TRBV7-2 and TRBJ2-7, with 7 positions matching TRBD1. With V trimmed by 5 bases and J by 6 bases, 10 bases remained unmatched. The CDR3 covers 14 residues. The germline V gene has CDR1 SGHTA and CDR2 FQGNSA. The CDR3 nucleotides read TGTGCCAGCAGCGATCGGGACAGCCTGCGCGAGCAGTACTTC. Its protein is CASSDRDSLREQYF. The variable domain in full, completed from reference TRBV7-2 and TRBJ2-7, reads GAGVSQSPSNKVTEKGKDVELRCDPISGHTALYWYRQSLGQGLEFLIYFQGNSAPDKSGLPSDRFSAERTGGSVSTLTIQRTQQEDSAVYLCASSDRDSLREQYFGPGTRLTVT.

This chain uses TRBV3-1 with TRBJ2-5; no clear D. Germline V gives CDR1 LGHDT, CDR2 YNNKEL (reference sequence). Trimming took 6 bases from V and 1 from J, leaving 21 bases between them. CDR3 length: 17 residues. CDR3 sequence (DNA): TGTGCCAGCAGTCCCGGAAAAGGTCGGAGCCTCCAAGAGACCCAGTACTTC. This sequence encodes CASSPGKGRSLQETQYF.

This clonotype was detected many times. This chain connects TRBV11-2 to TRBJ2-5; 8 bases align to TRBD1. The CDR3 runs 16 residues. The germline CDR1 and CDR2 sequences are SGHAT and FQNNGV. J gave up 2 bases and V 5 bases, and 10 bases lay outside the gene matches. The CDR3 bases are TGTGCCAGCAGCCATTGGGGACAGGAGGATCAAGAGACCCAGTACTTC. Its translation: CASSHWGQEDQETQYF.

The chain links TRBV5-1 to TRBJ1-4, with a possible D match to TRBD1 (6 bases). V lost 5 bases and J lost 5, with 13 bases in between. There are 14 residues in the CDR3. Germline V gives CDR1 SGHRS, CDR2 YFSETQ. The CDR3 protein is CASSVLDRNEKLFF. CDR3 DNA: TGCGCCAGCAGTGTCCTGGACAGAAATGAAAAACTGTTTTTT. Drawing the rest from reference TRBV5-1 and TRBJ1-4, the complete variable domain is KAGVTQTPRYLIKTRGQQVTLSCSPISGHRSVSWYQQTPGQGLQFLFEYFSETQRNKGNFPGRFSGRQFSNSRSEMNVSTLELGDSALYLCASSVLDRNEKLFFGSGTQLSVL.

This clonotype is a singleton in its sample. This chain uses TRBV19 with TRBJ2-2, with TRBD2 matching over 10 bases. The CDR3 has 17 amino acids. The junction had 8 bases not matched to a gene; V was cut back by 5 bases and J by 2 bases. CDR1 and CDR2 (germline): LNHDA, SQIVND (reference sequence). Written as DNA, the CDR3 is TGTGCCAGTAGTGTAGGACTAGCGGTAACCAACACCGGGGAGCTGTTTTTT. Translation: CASSVGLAVTNTGELFF.

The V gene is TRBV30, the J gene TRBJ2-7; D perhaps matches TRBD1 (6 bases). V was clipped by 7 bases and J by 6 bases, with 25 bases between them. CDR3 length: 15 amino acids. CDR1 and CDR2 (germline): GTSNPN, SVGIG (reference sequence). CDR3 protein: CAFSGTQGSGFEQYF. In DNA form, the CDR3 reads TGTGCCTTCTCCGGGACACAAGGTTCGGGTTTCGAGCAGTACTTC.

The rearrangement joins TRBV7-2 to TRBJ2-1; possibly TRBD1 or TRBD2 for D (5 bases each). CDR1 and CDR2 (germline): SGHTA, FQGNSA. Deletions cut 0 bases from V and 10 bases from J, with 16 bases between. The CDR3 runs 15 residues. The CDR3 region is CASSLAQGPGYEQFF. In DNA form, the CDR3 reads TGTGCCAGCAGCTTAGCCCAGGGACCGGGCTACGAGCAGTTCTTC. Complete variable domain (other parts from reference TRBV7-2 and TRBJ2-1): GAGVSQSPSNKVTEKGKDVELRCDPISGHTALYWYRQSLGQGLEFLIYFQGNSAPDKSGLPSDRFSAERTGGSVSTLTIQRTQQEDSAVYLCASSLAQGPGYEQFFGPGTRLTVL.

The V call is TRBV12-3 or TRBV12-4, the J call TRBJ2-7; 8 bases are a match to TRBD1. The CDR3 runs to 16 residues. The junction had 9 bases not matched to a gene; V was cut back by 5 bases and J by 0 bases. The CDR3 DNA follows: TGTGCCAGCAGTCCCCCGGGACAGGTGTACTCCTACGAGCAGTACTTC. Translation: CASSPPGQVYSYEQYF.

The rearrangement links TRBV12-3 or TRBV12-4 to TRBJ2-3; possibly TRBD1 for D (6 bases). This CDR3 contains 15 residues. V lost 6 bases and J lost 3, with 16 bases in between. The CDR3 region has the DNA TGTGCCAGCAGCCCCCGGACAGCTAAGACAGATACGCAGTATTTT. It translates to CASSPRTAKTDTQYF.

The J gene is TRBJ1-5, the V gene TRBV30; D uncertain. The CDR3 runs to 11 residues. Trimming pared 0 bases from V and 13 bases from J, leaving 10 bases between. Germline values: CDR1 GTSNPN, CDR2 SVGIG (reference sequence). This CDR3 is CAWSVGPGQHF. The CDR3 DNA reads TGTGCCTGGAGTGTAGGTCCGGGGCAGCATTTT.

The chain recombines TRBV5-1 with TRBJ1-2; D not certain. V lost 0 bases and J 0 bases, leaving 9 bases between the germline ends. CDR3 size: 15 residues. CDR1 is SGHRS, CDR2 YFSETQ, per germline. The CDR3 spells CASSLASTANYGYTF. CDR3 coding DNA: TGCGCCAGCAGCTTGGCCTCCACCGCTAACTATGGCTACACCTTC.

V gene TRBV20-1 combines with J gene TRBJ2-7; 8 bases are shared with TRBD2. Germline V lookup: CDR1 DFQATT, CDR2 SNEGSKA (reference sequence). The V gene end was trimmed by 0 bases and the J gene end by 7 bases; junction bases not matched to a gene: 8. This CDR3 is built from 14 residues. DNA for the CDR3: TGCAGTGCTAGAGATGGGACTAGGGATAGGGAGCAGTACTTC. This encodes CSARDGTRDREQYF.

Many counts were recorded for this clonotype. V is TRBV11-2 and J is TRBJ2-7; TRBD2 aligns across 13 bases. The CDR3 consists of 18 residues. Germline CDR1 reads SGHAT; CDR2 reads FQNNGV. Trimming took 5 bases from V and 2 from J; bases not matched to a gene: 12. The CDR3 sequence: CASSPLGRTSGRPYEQYF. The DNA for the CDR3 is TGTGCCAGCAGCCCACTTGGCAGGACTAGCGGGAGACCCTACGAGCAGTACTTC.

CDR3 region: CAISESRDEQYF. Here the CDR3 DNA reads TGTGCCATCAGTGAGTCGAGAGACGAGCAGTACTTC. The rearrangement uses TRBV10-3 and TRBJ2-7; D call uncertain. The V gene's germline CDR1 is ENHRY and CDR2 SYGVKD. Trimming left V 0 bases short and J 5 bases short, with 5 bases between. This CDR3 comprises 12 residues.

The CDR3 region has the DNA TGTGCCAGCCGAGGGCAGGGCACCGGGGAGCTGTTTTTT. As protein: CASRGQGTGELFF. The chain has TRBV7-9 and TRBJ2-2; D is possibly TRBD1 or TRBD2 (5 bases each). Germline V gene data show CDR1 as SEHNR and CDR2 as FQNEAQ (reference sequence). Trimming took 8 bases from V and 4 from J, leaving 11 bases between them. This CDR3 has 13 amino acids.

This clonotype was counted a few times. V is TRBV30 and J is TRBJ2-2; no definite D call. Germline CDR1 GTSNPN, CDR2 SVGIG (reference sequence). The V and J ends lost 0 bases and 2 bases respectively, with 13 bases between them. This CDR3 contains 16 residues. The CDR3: CAWSVGNLPNTGELFF. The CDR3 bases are TGTGCCTGGAGTGTGGGGAATCTGCCAAACACCGGGGAGCTGTTTTTT.

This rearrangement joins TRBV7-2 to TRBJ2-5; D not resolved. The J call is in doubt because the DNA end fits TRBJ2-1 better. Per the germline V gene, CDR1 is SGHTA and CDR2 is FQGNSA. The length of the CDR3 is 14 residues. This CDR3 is CASSGSSSYNEQFF. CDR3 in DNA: TGTGCCAGCAGCGGATCCAGCTCCTACAATGAGCAGTTCTTC.